This TCR beta chain was sequenced for a study of CD8 T cells in ankylosing spondylitis. Study outcomes and limitations: Matched synovial fluid from ankylosing spondylitis patients was reported to be enriched for disease-linked clones. In reactive arthritis synovial fluid and blood, some motif variants had been reported before. Among TCR beta sequences, a motif of several highly homologous variants appeared characteristic of ankylosing spondylitis blood.

In making TCR beta libraries, quantitative 5'-RACE with molecular barcodes was used. One entry per CDR3 protein, called by TCRdb with MiXCR from the 5' RACE reads. The data contain more than 300,000 distinct CDR3 sequences, approximately 8.2% of them singletons. Deletions cut 5 bases from V and 5 bases from J, with 19 bases between. From germline, CDR1 is SGHRS and CDR2 YFSETQ. This CDR3 spans 15 amino acids. At least ten counts were recorded for this clonotype. What it binds is unknown. This chain joins TRBV5-1 and TRBJ1-1; a possible D gene is TRBD1 (6 bases). The source material was blood, either unsorted or a sorted T cell fraction (not recorded which). This clonotype originated in a male donor with ankylosing spondylitis. The CDR3 loop reads CASSFGGAVLTEAFF. CDR3 in DNA: TGCGCCAGCAGTTTTGGGGGGGCGGTCCTTACTGAAGCTTTCTTT.